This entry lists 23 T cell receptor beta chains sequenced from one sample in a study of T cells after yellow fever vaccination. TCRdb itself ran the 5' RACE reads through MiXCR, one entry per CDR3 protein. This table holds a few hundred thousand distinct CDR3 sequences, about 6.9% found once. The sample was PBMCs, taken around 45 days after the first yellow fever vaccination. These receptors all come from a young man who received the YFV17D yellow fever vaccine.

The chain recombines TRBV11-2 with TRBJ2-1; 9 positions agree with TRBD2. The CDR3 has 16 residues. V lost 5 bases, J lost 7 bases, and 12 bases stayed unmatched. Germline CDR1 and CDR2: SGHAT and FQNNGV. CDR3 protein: CASSRRGAGGHNEQFF. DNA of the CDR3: TGTGCCAGCAGCCGCCGGGGGGCGGGGGGGCATAATGAGCAGTTCTTC. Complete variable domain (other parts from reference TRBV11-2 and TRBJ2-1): EAGVAQSPRYKIIEKRQSVAFWCNPISGHATLYWYQQILGQGPKLLIQFQNNGVVDDSQLPKDRFSAERLKGVDSTLKIQPAKLEDSAVYLCASSRRGAGGHNEQFFGPGTRLTVL.

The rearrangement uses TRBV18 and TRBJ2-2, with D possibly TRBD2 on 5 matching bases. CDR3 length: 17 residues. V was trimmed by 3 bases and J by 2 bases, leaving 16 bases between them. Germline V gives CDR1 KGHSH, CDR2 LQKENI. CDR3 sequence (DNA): TGTGCCAGCTCACCTCCCCCGAGGGTGGTCAACACCGGGGAGCTGTTTTTT. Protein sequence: CASSPPPRVVNTGELFF.

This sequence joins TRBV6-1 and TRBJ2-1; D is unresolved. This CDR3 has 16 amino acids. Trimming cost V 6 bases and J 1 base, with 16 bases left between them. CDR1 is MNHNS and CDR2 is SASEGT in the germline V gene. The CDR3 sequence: CASRTPTPFSYNEQFF. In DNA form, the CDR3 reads TGTGCCAGCAGAACTCCCACACCATTTTCCTACAATGAGCAGTTCTTC.

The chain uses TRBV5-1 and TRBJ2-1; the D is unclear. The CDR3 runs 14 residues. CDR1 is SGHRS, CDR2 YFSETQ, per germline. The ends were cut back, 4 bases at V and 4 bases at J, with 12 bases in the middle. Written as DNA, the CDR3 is TGCGCCAGCAGCAGCGATGGACCTTACAATGAGCAGTTCTTC. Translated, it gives CASSSDGPYNEQFF.

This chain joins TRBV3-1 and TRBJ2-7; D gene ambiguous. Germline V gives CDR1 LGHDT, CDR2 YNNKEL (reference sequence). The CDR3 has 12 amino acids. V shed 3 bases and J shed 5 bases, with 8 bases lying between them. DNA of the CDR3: TGTGCCAGCAGCCAGATGACCGACGAGCAGTACTTC. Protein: CASSQMTDEQYF.

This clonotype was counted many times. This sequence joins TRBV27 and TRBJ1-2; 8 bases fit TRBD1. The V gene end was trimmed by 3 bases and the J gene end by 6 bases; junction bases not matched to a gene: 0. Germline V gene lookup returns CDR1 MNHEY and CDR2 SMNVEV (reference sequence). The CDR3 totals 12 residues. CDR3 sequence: CASSLTGDGYTF. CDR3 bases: TGTGCCAGCAGTTTGACAGGGGATGGCTACACCTTC.

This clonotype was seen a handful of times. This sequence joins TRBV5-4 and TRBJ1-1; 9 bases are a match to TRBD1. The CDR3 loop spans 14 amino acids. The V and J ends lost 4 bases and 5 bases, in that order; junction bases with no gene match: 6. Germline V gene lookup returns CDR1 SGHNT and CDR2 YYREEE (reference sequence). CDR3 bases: TGTGCCAGCAGCAATTACAGGGGGCGTACTGAAGCTTTCTTT. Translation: CASSNYRGRTEAFF.

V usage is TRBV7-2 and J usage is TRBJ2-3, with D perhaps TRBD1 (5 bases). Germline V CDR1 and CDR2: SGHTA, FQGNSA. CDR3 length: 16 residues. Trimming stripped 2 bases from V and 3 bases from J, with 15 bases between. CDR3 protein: CASSLPAQVLTDTQYF. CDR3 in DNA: TGTGCCAGCAGCTTACCCGCACAGGTCCTGACAGATACGCAGTATTTT.

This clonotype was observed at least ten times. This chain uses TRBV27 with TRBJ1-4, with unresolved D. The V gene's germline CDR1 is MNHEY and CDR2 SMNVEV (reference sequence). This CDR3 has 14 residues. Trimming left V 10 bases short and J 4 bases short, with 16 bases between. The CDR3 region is CATASGVFNEKLFF. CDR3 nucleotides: TGTGCCACCGCATCTGGGGTCTTTAATGAAAAACTGTTTTTT.

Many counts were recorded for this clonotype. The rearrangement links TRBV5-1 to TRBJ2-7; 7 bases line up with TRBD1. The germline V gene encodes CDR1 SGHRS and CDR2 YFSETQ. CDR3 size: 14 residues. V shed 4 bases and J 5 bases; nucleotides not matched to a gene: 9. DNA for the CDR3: TGCGCCAGCAGCGCCGGACAGGACGGGAACGAGCAGTACTTC. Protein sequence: CASSAGQDGNEQYF.

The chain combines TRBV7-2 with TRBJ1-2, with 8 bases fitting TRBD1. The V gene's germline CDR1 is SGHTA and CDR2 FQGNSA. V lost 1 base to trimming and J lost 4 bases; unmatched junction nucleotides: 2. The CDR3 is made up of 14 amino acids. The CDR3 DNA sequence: TGTGCCAGCAGCTTAGGGACAGGGATCTATGGCTACACCTTC. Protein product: CASSLGTGIYGYTF.

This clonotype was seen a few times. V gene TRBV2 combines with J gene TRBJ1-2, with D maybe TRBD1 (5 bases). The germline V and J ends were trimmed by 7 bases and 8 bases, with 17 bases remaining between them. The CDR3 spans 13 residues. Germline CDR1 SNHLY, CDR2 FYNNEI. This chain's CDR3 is CASTTTGRTGYTF. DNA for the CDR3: TGTGCCAGCACCACAACCGGACGGACAGGCTACACCTTC.

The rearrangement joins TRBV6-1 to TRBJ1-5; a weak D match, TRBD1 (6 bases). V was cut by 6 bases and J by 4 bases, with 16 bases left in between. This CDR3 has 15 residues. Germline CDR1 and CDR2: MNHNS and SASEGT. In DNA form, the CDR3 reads TGTGCCAGCAGGTTTGCTCGGACAGCGAATCAGCCCCAGCATTTT. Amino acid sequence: CASRFARTANQPQHF.

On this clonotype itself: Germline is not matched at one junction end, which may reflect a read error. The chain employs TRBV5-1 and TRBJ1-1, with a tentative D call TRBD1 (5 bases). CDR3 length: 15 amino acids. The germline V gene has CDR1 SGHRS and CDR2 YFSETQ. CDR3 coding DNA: TGCGCCAGCAGCTCCAGAGGGACGGTGAACACTGAAGCTTCCTTT. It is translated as CASSSRGTVNTEASF.

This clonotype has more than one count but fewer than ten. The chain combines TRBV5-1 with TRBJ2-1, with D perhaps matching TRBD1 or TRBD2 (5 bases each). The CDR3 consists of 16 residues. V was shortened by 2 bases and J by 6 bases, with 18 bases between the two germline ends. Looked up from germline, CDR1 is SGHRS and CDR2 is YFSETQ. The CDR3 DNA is TGCGCCAGCAGCTTCATCCCCCGGGGCAGGTTCAATGAGCAGTTCTTC. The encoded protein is CASSFIPRGRFNEQFF. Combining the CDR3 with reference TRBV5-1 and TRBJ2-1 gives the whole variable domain KAGVTQTPRYLIKTRGQQVTLSCSPISGHRSVSWYQQTPGQGLQFLFEYFSETQRNKGNFPGRFSGRQFSNSRSEMNVSTLELGDSALYLCASSFIPRGRFNEQFFGPGTRLTVL.

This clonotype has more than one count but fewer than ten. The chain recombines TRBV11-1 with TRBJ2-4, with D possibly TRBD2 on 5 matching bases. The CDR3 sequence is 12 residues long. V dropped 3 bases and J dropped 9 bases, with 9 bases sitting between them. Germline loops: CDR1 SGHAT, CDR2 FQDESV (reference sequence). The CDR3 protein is CASSLVGSIQYF. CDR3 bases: TGTGCCAGCAGCTTGGTGGGGAGCATTCAGTACTTC.

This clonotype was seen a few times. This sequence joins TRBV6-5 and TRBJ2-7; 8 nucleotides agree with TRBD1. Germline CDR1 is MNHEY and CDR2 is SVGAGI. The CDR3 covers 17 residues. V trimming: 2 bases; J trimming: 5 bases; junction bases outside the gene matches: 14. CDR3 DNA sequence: TGTGCCAGCAGTTACGCCATGACAGGGGAGTTACTCCACGAGCAGTACTTC. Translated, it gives CASSYAMTGELLHEQYF.

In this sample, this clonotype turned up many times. The CDR3 loop reads CAISEGQGASYEQYV. CDR3 nucleotides: TGTGCCATCAGTGAAGGACAGGGGGCTTCCTACGAGCAGTACGTC. The rearrangement uses TRBV10-3 and TRBJ2-7; 11 nucleotides line up with TRBD1. CDR1 is ENHRY and CDR2 is SYGVKD in the germline V gene. The CDR3 consists of 15 residues. The junction had 2 bases not matched to a gene; V was cut back by 3 bases and J by 1 base.

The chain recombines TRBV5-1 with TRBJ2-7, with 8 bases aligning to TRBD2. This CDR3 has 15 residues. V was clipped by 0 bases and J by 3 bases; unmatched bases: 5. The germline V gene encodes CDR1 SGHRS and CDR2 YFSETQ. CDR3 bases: TGCGCCAGCAGCTTGGGACCAGCGGGGGACTACGAGCAGTACTTC. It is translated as CASSLGPAGDYEQYF.

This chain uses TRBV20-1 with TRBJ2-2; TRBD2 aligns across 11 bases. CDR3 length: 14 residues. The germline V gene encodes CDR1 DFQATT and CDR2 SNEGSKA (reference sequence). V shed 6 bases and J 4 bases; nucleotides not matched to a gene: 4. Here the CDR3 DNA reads TGCAGTGCGCCTACTAGCGGGGGCACCGGGGAGCTGTTTTTT. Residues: CSAPTSGGTGELFF.

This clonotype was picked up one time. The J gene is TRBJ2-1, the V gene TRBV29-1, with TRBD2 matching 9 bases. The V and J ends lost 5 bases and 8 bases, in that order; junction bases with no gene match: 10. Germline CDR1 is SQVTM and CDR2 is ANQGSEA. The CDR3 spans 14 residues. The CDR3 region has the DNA TGCAGCGTTATGGAAGGACTAGCGAAACATGAGCAGTTCTTC. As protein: CSVMEGLAKHEQFF.

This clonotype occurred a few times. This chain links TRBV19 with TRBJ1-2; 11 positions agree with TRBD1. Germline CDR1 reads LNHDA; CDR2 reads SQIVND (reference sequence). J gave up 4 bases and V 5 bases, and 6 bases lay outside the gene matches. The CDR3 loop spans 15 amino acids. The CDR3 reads CASSPRTGGVYGYTF. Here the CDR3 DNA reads TGTGCCAGTAGTCCCCGGACAGGGGGCGTCTATGGCTACACCTTC.

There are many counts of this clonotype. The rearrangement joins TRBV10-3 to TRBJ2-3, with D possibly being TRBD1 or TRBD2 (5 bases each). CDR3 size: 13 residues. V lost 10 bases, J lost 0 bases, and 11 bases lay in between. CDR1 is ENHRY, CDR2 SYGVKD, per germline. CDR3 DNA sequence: TGTGCCACCCTCGGGGCTAGCACAGATACGCAGTATTTT. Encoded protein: CATLGASTDTQYF.